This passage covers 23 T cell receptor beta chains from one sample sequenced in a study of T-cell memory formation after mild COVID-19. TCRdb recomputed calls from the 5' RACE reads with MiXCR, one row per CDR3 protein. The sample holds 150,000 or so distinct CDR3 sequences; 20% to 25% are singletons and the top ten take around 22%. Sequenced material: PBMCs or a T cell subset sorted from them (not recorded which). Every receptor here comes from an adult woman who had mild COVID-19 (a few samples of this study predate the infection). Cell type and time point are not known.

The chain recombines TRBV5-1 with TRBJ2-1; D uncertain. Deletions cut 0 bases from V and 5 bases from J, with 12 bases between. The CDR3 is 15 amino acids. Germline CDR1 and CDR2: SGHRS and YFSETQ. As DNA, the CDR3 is TGCGCCAGCAGCTTGGCTCGGGCTAAGAACAATGAGCAGTTCTTC. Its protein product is CASSLARAKNNEQFF.

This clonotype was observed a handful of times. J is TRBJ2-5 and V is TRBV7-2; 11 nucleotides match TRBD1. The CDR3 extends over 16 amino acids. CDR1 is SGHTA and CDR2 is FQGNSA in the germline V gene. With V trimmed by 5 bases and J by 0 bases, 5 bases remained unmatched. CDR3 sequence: CASSPGTGGDQETQYF. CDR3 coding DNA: TGTGCCAGCAGCCCGGGGACAGGGGGGGACCAAGAGACCCAGTACTTC. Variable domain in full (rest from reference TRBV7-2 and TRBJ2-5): GAGVSQSPSNKVTEKGKDVELRCDPISGHTALYWYRQSLGQGLEFLIYFQGNSAPDKSGLPSDRFSAERTGGSVSTLTIQRTQQEDSAVYLCASSPGTGGDQETQYFGPGTRLLVL.

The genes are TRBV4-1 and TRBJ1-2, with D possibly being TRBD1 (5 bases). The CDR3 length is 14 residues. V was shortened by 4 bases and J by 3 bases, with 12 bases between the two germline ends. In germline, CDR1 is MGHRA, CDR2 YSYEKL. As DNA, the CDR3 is TGCGCCAGCAGCCGCGAGCGGGGGGACTATGGCTACACCTTC. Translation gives CASSRERGDYGYTF.

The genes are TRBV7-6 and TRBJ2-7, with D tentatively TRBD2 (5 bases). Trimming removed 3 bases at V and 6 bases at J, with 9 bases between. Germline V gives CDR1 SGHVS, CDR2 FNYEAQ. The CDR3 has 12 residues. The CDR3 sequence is CASSLPGLEQYF. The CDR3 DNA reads TGTGCCAGCAGCTTGCCCGGACTCGAGCAGTACTTC.

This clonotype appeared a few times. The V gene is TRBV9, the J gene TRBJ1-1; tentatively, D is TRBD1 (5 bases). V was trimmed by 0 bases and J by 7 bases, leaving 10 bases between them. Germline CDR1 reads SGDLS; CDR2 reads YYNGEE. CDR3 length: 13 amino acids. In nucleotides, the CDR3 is TGTGCCAGCAGCGTAGTTTCGGGGGATGAAGCTTTCTTT. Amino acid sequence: CASSVVSGDEAFF.

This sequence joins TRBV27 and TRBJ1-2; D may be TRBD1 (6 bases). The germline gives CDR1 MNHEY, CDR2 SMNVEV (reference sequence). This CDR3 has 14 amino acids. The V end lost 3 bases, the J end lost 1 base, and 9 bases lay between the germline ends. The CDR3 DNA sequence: TGTGCCAGCAGTTTCCAGGGGAATAACTATGGCTACACCTTC. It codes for CASSFQGNNYGYTF.

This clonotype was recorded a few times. The CDR3 protein is CASSQEGAGGPTDEQFF. The CDR3 bases are TGTGCCAGCAGCCAAGAAGGGGCGGGAGGGCCTACGGATGAGCAGTTCTTC. V and J are TRBV3-1 and TRBJ2-1, with TRBD2 identical over 9 bases. This CDR3 has 17 residues. V lost 0 bases and J lost 8; bases outside the gene matches: 11. Germline-derived CDR1 and CDR2 are LGHDT and YNNKEL (reference sequence).

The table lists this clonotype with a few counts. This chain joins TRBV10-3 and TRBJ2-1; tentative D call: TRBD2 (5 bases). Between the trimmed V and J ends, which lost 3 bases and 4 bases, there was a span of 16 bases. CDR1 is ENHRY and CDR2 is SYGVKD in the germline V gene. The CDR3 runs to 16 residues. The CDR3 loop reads CAISEFWWESYNEQFF. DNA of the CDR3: TGTGCCATCAGTGAATTCTGGTGGGAGAGTTACAATGAGCAGTTCTTC.

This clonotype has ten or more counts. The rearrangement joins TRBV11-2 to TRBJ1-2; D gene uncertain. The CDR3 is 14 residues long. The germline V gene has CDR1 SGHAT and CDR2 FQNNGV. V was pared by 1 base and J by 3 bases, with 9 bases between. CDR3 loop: CASSLALGDYGYTF. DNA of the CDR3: TGTGCCAGCAGCTTAGCCCTCGGAGACTATGGCTACACCTTC. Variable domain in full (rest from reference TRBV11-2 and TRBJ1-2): EAGVAQSPRYKIIEKRQSVAFWCNPISGHATLYWYQQILGQGPKLLIQFQNNGVVDDSQLPKDRFSAERLKGVDSTLKIQPAKLEDSAVYLCASSLALGDYGYTFGSGTRLTVV.

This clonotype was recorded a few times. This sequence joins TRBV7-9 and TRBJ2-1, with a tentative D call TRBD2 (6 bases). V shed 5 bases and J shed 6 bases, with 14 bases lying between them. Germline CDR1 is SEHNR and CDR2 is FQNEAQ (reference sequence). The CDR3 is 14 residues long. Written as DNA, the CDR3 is TGTGCCAGCAGCCTCGGGACTGCTCTCAATGAGCAGTTCTTC. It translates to CASSLGTALNEQFF.

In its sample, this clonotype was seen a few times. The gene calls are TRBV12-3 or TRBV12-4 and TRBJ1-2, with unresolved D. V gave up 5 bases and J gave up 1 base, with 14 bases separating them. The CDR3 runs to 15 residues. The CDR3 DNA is TGTGCCAGCAGTGTCGCCGGGAGAATTAACTATGGCTACACCTTC. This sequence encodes CASSVAGRINYGYTF.

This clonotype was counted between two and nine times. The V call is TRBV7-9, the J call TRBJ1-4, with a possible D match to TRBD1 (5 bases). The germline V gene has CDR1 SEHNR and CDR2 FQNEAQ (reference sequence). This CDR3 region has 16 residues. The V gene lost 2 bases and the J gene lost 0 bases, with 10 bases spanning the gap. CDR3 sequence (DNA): TGTGCCAGCAGCTTAATTCGAGGGGCAACTAATGAAAAACTGTTTTTT. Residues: CASSLIRGATNEKLFF.

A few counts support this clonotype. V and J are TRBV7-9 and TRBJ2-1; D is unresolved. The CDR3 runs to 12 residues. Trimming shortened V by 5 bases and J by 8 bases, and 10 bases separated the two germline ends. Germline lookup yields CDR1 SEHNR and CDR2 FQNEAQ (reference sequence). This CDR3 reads CASSVALDEQFF. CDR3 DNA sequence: TGTGCCAGCAGCGTCGCATTGGATGAGCAGTTCTTC. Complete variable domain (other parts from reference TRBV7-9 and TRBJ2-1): DTGVSQNPRHKITKRGQNVTFRCDPISEHNRLYWYRQTLGQGPEFLTYFQNEAQLEKSRLLSDRFSAERPKGSFSTLEIQRTEQGDSAMYLCASSVALDEQFFGPGTRLTVL.

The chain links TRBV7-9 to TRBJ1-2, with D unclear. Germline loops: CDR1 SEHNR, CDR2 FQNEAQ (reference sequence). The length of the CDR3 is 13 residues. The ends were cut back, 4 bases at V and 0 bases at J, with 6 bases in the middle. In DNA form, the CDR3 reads TGTGCCAGCAGCTGGGTTACTAACTATGGCTACACCTTC. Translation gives CASSWVTNYGYTF.

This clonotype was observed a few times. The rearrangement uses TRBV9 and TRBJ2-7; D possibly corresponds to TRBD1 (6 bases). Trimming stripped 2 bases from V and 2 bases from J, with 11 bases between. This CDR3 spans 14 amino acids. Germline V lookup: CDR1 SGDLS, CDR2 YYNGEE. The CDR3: CASSVWDIPYEQYF. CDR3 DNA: TGTGCCAGCAGCGTTTGGGACATACCCTACGAGCAGTACTTC.

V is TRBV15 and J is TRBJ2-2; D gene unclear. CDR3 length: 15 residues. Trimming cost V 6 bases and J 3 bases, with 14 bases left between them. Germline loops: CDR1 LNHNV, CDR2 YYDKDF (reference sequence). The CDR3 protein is CATRKSWDYTGELFF. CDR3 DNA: TGTGCCACCAGAAAGAGTTGGGATTACACCGGGGAGCTGTTTTTT. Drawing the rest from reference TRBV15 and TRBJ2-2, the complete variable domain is DAMVIQNPRYQVTQFGKPVTLSCSQTLNHNVMYWYQQKSSQAPKLLFHYYDKDFNNEADTPDNFQSRRPNTSFCFLDIRSPGLGDTAMYLCATRKSWDYTGELFFGEGSRLTVL.

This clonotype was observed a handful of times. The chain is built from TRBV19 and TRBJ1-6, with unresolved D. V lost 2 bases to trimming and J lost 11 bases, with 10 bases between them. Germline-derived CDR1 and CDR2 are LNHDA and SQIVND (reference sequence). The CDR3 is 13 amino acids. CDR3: CASSIRSLTPLHF. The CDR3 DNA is TGTGCCAGTAGTATACGGAGCTTGACACCCCTCCACTTT.

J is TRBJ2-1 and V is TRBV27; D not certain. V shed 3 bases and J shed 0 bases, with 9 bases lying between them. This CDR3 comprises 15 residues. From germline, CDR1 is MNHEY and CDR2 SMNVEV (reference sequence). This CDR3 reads CASSFGVSSYNEQFF. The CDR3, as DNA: TGTGCCAGCAGTTTTGGAGTTAGCTCCTACAATGAGCAGTTCTTC.

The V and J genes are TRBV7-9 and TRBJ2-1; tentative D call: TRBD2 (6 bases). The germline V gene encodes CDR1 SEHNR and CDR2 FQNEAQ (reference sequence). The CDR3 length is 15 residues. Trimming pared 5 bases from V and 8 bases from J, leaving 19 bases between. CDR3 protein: CASSRDFRAGDEQFF. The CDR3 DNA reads TGTGCCAGCAGCCGGGACTTTCGAGCCGGCGATGAGCAGTTCTTC. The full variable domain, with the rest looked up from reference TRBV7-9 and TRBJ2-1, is DTGVSQNPRHKITKRGQNVTFRCDPISEHNRLYWYRQTLGQGPEFLTYFQNEAQLEKSRLLSDRFSAERPKGSFSTLEIQRTEQGDSAMYLCASSRDFRAGDEQFFGPGTRLTVL.

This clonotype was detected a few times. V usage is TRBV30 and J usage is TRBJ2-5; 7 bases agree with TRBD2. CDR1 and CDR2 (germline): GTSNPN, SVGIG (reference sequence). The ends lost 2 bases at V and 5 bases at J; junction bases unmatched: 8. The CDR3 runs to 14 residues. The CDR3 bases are TGTGCCTGGAGTTTACGGACTAGACGGGAGACCCAGTACTTC. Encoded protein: CAWSLRTRRETQYF.

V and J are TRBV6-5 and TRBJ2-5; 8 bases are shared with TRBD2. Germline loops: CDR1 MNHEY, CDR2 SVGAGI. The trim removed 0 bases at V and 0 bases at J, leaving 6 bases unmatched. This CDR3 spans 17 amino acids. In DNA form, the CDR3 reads TGTGCCAGCAGTTACTCGTCGGGAGGGGTCTACCAAGAGACCCAGTACTTC. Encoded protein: CASSYSSGGVYQETQYF.

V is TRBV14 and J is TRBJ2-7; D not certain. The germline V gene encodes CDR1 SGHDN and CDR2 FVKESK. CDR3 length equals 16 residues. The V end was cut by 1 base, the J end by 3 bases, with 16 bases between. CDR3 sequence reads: CASSQVLGNRIYEQYF. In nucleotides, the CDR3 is TGTGCCAGCAGCCAAGTCCTGGGAAATCGTATCTACGAGCAGTACTTC.

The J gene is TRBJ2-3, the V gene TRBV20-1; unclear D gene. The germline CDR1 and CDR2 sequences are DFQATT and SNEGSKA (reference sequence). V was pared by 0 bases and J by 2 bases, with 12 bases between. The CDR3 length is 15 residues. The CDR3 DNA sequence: TGCAGTGCTAGAGATTTGGGCAGCTACACAGATACGCAGTATTTT. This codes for CSARDLGSYTDTQYF.